This is a list of T cell receptor beta chains from one sample in a study of regulatory T cells in long-lasting Graves disease. In TCRdb, the multiplex PCR reads were re-called with MiXCR into one record per CDR3 protein. Of about 320,000 distinct CDR3 sequences detected, 15% to 20% appear once; the ten largest clones hold more than 30%. This material consisted of peripheral blood mononuclear cells (PBMCs), taken at new diagnosis, from a patient treated with antithyroid drugs. These TCRs come from a female donor with Graves disease. The CDR3 runs from the conserved cysteine through the conserved F or W. The D gene is left open where the match is weak. A row's size may be missing; if present it is once, few, many or a size class.

>TRBD2|TRBJ2-1|many|TRBV20-1
CSAELAGGSSYNEQFF
>TRBD1|TRBJ2-3|-|TRBV2
CASRGQGANGDTQYF
>TRBD2|TRBJ2-1|many|TRBV20-1
CSAQTSGGVHNEQFF
>-|TRBJ1-6|-|TRBV5-1
CASSLDPGGGQASPLHF
>TRBD2|TRBJ2-3|many|TRBV27
CASSLRVPSGRRDTQYF
>-|TRBJ1-2|many|TRBV2
CASSPYYGYTF
>-|TRBJ2-4|-|TRBV12-3/TRBV12-4
CASSLDREAKNIQYF
>TRBD1|TRBJ2-7|many|TRBV30
CAWRPGQSYEQYF
>TRBD1|TRBJ1-5|-|TRBV28
CASTAGTVIQPQHF
>TRBD2|TRBJ2-2|many|TRBV2
CASSRAASGTGDGELFF
>TRBD1|TRBJ2-7|few|TRBV15
CATSRGQGTYEQYF
>TRBD2|TRBJ2-7|few|TRBV12-3/TRBV12-4
CASSSHLGLAPGDEQYF
>TRBD2|TRBJ2-1|-|TRBV2
CASSELASGLNNEQFF
>-|TRBJ1-6|-|TRBV30
CAWWTRNNSPLHF
>-|TRBJ2-1|many|TRBV7-8
CASSLTDSSYNEQFF
>-|TRBJ2-7|many|TRBV7-2
CASSLEGPLMKYF
>-|TRBJ2-5|many|TRBV19
CASSMADGGTQYF
>TRBD1|TRBJ1-4|once|TRBV28
CASSTRGREKLFF
>-|-|-|TRBV5-1
CASSLAEGSVETQYF